The source of this TCR beta chain is a study of cytomegalovirus exposure and HLA in healthy donors. The wider study: The same platform as the approximately 700 first-cohort repertoires was used for the roughly 130 validation repertoires, a later analysis reported. Study-wide points: There were some public TCRs occurring in many donors, but most TCR sequences were rare. Subsequent analysis of the 120 or so validation repertoires found a tendency for first-cohort TCR clusters to co-occur.

The donors were part of the roughly 120-subject validation cohort, which stood apart from the 666-subject first cohort. The germline V and J ends were trimmed by 2 bases and 8 bases, with 19 bases remaining between them. Per germline, CDR1 SGHRS and CDR2 YFSETQ. The CDR3 contains 16 residues. Remarks on this clone: Its cognate antigen is unknown.

Assay: immunoSEQ multiplex PCR; the TCRdb copy retains only in-frame clones and omits some. The profile shows some 130,000 clones, roughly 79% of them singletons. The sequencing input was PBMCs. The sequence was obtained from a man younger than 40 in good health and CMV-seropositive. The chain links TRBV5-1 to TRBJ1-4; D remains ambiguous. DNA of the CDR3: TGCGCCAGCAGCTTAGCCGCCGGGAACCGGTGGGAAAAACTGTTTTTT. Translating it yields CASSLAAGNRWEKLFF.